One T cell receptor (beta chain) is described in this entry. Its specificity is not known. This PCR relied on a set of 60 Vbeta primers and 13 Jbeta primers. Assay: immunoSEQ multiplex PCR; the TCRdb copy retains only in-frame clones and omits some. The sample yields more than 85,000 clones, approximately 87% seen once. The V gene end was trimmed by 5 bases and the J gene end by 10 bases; junction bases not matched to a gene: 5. CDR1 and CDR2 from the germline V gene are LNHDA and SQIVND (reference sequence). CDR3 length equals 13 residues. These data come from a study of cytomegalovirus exposure and HLA in healthy donors. Study findings and constraints: Data from an earlier analysis indicated that most TCR beta V segments were productive either about 87% or about 30% of the time. The study reported that TCR beta sequences accurately predicted HLA-A and HLA-B alleles in most subjects. TCR beta chain V- and J-gene trimming was linked, in a later analysis, to a missense variant in DCLRE1C.

This receptor was identified in a middle-aged man in good health and CMV-seronegative. The sample taken for sequencing was PBMCs. V and J are TRBV19 and TRBJ1-6, with 7 bases lining up with TRBD1. CDR3 DNA: TGTGCCAGTAGTGACAGGGATGGCTCACCCCTCCACTTT. Protein: CASSDRDGSPLHF. Full variable domain (outside the CDR3, taken from reference TRBV19 and TRBJ1-6): DGGITQSPKYLFRKEGQNVTLSCEQNLNHDAMYWYRQDPGQGLRLIYYSQIVNDFQKGDIAEGYSVSREKKESFPLTVTSAQKNPTAFYLCASSDRDGSPLHFGNGTRLTVT.